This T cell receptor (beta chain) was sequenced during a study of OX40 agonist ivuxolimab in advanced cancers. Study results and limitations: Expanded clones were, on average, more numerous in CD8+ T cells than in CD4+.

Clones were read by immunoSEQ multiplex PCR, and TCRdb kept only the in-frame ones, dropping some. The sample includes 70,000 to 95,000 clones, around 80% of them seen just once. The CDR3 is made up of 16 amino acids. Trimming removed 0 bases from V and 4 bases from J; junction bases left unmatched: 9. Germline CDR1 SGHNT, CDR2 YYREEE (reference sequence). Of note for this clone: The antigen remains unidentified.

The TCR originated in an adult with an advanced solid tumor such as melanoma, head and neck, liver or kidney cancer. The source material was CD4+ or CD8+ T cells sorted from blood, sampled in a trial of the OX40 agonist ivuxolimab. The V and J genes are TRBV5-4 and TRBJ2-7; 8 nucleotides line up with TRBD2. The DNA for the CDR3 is TGTGCCAGCAGCTTGGGTCCTAGCGGGTCAGTTTACGAGCAGTACTTC. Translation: CASSLGPSGSVYEQYF.